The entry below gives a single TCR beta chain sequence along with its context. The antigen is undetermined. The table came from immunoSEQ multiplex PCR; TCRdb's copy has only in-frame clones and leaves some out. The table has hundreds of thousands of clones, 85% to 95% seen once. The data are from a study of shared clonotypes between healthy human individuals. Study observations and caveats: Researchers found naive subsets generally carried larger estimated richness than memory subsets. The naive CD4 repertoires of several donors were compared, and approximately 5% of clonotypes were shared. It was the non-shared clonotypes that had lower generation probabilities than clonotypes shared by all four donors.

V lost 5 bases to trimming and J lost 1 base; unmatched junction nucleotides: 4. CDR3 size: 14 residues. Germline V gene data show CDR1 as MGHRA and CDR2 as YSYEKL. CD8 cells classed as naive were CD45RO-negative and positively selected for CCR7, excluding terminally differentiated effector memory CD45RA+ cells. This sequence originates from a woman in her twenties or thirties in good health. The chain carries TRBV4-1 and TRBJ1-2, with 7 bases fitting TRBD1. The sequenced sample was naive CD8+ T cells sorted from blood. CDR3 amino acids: CASSWDSYNYGYTF. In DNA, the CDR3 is TGCGCCAGCAGCTGGGACAGCTATAACTATGGCTACACCTTC.